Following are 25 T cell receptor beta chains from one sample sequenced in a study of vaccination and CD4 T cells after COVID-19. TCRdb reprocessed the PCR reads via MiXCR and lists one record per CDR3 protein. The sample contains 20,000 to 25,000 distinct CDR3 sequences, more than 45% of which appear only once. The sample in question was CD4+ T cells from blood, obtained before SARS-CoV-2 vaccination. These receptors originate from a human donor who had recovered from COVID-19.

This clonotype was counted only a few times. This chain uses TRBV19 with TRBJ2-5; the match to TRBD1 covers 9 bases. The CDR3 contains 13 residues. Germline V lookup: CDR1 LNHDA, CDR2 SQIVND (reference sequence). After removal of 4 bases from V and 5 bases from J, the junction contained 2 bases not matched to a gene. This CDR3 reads CASSRGTGETQYF. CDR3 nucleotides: TGTGCCAGTAGTAGGGGGACAGGGGAGACCCAGTACTTC.

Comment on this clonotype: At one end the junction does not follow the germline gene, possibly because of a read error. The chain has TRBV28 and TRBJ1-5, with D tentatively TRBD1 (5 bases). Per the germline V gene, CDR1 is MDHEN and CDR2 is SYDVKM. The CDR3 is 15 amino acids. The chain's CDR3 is CANSYARGGNQPQHF. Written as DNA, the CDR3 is TGTGCCAACAGTTACGCCCGGGGCGGAAATCAGCCCCAGCATTTT.

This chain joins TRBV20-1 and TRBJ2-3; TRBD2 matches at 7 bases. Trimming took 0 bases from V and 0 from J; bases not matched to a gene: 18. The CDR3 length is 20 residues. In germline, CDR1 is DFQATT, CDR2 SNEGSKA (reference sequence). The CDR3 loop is CSARERWLFWRERSTDTQYF. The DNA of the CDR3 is TGCAGTGCTAGAGAAAGATGGTTATTTTGGCGGGAGCGGAGCACAGATACGCAGTATTTT.

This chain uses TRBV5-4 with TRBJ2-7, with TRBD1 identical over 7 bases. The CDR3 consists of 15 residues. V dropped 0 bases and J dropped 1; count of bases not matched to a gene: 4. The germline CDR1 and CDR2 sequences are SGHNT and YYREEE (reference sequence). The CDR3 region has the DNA TGTGCCAGCAGCTTGGATCAGGGGGTTTCCTACGAGCAGTACTTC. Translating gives CASSLDQGVSYEQYF.

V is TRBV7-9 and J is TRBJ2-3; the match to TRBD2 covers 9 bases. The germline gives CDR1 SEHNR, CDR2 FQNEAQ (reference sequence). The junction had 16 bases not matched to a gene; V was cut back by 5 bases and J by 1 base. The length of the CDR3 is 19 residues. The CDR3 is CASSRTTSGRSAGTDTQYF. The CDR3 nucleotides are TGTGCCAGCAGCCGCACGACTAGCGGACGGTCGGCGGGCACAGATACGCAGTATTTT.

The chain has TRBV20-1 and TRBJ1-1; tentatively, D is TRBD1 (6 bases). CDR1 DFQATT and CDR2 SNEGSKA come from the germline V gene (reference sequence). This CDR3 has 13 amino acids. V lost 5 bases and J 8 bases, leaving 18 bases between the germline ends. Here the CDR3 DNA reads TGCAGTGCTGACCACAAACACCAGGGGGAAGCTTTCTTT. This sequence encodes CSADHKHQGEAFF.

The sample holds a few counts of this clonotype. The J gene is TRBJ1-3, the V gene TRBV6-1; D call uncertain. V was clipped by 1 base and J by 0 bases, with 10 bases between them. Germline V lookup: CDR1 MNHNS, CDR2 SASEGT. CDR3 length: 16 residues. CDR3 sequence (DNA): TGTGCCAGCAGTGAAGACGGACGGCTCTCTGGAAACACCATATATTTT. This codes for CASSEDGRLSGNTIYF.

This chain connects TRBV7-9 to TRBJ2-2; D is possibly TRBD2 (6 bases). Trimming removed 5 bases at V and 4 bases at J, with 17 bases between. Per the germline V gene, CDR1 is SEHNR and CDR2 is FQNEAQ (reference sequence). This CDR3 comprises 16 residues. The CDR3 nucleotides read TGTGCCAGCAGCCGGTCGGCGGGAATAGGCACCGGGGAGCTGTTTTTT. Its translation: CASSRSAGIGTGELFF. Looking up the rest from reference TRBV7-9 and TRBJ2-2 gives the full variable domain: DTGVSQNPRHKITKRGQNVTFRCDPISEHNRLYWYRQTLGQGPEFLTYFQNEAQLEKSRLLSDRFSAERPKGSFSTLEIQRTEQGDSAMYLCASSRSAGIGTGELFFGEGSRLTVL.

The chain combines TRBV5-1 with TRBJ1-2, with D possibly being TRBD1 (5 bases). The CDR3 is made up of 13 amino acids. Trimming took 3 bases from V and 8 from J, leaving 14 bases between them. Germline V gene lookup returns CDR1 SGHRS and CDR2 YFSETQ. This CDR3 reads CASSSTGPGGYTF. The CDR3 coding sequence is TGCGCCAGCAGCTCCACAGGTCCCGGGGGCTACACCTTC.

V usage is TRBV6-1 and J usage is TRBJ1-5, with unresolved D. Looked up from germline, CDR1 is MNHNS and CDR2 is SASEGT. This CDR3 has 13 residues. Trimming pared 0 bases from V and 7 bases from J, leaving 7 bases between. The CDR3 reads CASSEARVQPQHF. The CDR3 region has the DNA TGTGCCAGCAGTGAAGCGAGGGTACAGCCCCAGCATTTT.

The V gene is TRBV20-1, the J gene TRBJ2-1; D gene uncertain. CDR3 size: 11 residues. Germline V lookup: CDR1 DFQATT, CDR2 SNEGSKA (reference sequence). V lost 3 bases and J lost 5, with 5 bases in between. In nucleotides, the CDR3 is TGCAGTGCTAGTGGTAACAATGAGCAGTTCTTC. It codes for CSASGNNEQFF.

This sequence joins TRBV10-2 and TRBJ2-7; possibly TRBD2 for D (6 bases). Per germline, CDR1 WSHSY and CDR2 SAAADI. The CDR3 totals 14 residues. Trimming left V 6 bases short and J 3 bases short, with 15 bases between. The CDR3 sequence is CASRRESGGYEQYF. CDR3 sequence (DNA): TGCGCCAGCAGACGGGAGAGCGGTGGCTACGAGCAGTACTTC.

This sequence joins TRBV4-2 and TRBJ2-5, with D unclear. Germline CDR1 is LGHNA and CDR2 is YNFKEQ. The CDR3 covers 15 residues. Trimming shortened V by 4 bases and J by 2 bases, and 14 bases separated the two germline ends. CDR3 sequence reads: CASSPTSSLQETQYF. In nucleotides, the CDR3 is TGTGCCAGCAGCCCTACAAGTAGCCTTCAAGAGACCCAGTACTTC.

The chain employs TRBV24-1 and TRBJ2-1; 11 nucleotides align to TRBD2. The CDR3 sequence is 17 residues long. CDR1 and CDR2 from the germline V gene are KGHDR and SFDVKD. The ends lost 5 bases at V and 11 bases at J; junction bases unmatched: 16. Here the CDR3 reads CATSGASKELAGGKQFF. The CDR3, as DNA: TGTGCCACCAGTGGTGCTTCAAAGGAGCTAGCGGGAGGAAAGCAGTTCTTC.

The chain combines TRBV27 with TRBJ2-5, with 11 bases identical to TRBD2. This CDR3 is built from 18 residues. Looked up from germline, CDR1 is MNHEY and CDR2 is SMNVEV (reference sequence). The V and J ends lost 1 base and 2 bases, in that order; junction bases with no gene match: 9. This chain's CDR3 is CASSLLALAGGPQETQYF. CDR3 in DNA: TGTGCCAGCAGTTTATTGGCCCTAGCGGGAGGTCCACAAGAGACCCAGTACTTC.

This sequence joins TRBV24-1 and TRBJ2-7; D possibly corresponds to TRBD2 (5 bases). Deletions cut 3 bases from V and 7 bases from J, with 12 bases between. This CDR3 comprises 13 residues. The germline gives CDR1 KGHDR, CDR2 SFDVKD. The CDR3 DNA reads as TGTGCCACCAGTGATCCCGGGGTTAAGGAGCAGTACTTC. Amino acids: CATSDPGVKEQYF.

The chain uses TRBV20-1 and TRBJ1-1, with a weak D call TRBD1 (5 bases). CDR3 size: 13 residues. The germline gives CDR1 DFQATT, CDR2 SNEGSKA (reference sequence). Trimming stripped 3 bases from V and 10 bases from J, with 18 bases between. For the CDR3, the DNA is TGCAGTGCTAGGGGGCCCATTGACGAGGGAGCTTTCTTT. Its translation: CSARGPIDEGAFF.

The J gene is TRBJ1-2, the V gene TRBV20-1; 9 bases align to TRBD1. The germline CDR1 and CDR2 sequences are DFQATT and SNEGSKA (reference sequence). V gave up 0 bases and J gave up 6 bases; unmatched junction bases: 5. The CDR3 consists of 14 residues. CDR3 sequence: CSARDLTGGDGYTF. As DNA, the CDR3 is TGCAGTGCTAGAGACTTGACAGGGGGGGATGGCTACACCTTC.

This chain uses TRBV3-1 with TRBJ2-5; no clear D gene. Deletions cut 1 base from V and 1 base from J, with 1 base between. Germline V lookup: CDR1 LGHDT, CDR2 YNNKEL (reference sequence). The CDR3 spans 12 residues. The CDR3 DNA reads TGTGCCAGCAGCCAAGCCCAAGAGACCCAGTACTTC. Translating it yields CASSQAQETQYF.

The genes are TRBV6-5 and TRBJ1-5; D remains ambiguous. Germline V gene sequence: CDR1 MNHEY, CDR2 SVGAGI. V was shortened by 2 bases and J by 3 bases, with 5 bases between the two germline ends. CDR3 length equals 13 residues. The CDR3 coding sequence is TGTGCCAGCAGTTACGGATTCAATCAGCCCCAGCATTTT. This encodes CASSYGFNQPQHF.

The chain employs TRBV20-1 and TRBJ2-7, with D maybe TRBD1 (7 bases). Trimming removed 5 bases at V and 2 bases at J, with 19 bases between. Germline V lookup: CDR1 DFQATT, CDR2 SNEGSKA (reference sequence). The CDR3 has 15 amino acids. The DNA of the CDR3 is TGCAGTGCTCGCACCTCGGAGGGGGCGGCCTACGAGCAGTACTTC. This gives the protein CSARTSEGAAYEQYF.

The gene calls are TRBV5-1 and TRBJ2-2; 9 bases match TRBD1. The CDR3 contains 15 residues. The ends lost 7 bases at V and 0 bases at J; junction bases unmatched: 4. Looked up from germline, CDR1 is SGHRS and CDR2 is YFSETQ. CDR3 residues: CASSTGGTNTGELFF. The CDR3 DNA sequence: TGCGCCAGCTCAACAGGGGGCACGAACACCGGGGAGCTGTTTTTT.

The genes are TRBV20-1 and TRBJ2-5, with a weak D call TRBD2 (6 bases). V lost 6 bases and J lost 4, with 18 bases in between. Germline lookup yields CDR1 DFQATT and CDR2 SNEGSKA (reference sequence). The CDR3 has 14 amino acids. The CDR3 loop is CSATHGTEGETQYF. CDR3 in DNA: TGCAGTGCCACTCATGGGACGGAGGGAGAGACCCAGTACTTC.

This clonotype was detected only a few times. This chain's CDR3 is CAWSGTGNNQPQHF. Here the CDR3 DNA reads TGTGCCTGGAGTGGTACAGGGAACAATCAGCCCCAGCATTTT. The rearrangement joins TRBV30 to TRBJ1-5, with D possibly being TRBD1 (6 bases). CDR1 is GTSNPN, CDR2 SVGIG, per germline (reference sequence). V shed 1 base and J shed 3 bases, with 10 bases lying between them. The CDR3 sequence is 14 residues long.

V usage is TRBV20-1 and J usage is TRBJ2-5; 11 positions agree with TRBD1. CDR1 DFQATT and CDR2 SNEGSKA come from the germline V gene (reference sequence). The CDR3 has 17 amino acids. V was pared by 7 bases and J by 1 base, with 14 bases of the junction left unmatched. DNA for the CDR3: TGCAGTGTAATGCCGGGACAGGGGGGAGGAATCCAAGAGACCCAGTACTTC. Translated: CSVMPGQGGGIQETQYF.